This is a list of T cell receptor beta chains from one sample in a study of OX40 agonist ivuxolimab in advanced cancers. Sequenced by immunoSEQ multiplex PCR; TCRdb stores in-frame clones only, minus some. The sample gives 25,000 to 35,000 clones, around 83% of which show up once; under 25% is in the top ten. This specimen was CD4+ or CD8+ T cells sorted from blood, taken in a trial of the OX40 agonist ivuxolimab. Receptor source: an adult with an advanced solid tumor such as melanoma, head and neck, liver or kidney cancer. The CDR3 runs from the conserved cysteine through the conserved F or W. D genes are given only for firm matches. The listing skips clone size in some rows; elsewhere it reads once, few, many or a size class.

CASSLSPLGLAGYEQYF,TGTGCCAGCAGCCTCTCCCCCCTGGGACTAGCGGGTTACGAGCAGTACTTC,-,TRBD2,TRBV9,TRBJ2-7
CASSEAGQYEAFF,TGTGCCAGCAGTGAAGCGGGACAGTATGAAGCTTTCTTT,-,TRBD1,TRBV6-5,TRBJ1-1
CAVPGTNSYEQYF,TGTGCCGTTCCCGGGACTAACAGTTACGAGCAGTACTTC,few,TRBD2,TRBV28,TRBJ2-7
CASSQDAATNEQFF,TGTGCCAGCAGCCAAGACGCGGCAACAAATGAGCAGTTCTTC,-,-,TRBV14,TRBJ2-1
CASSLGGNYGYTF,TGTGCCAGCAGCCTGGGCGGAAACTATGGCTACACCTTC,once,-,TRBV7-9,TRBJ1-2
CASSLPGGANEQFF,TGTGCCAGCAGTTTGCCAGGGGGCGCGAATGAGCAGTTCTTC,-,TRBD1,TRBV27,TRBJ2-1
CGVGTQYF,TGTGGCGTAGGTACGCAGTATTTT,-,-,TRBV6-6,TRBJ2-3
CASSSDREGNTIYF,TGTGCCAGCAGCTCCGACAGGGAGGGGAACACCATATATTTT,-,TRBD1,TRBV9,TRBJ1-3
CASSPLKRGSTDTQYF,TGTGCCAGCAGTCCCCTAAAGCGGGGTAGCACAGATACGCAGTATTTT,few,TRBD2,TRBV28,TRBJ2-3
CASSLAPAGSFNTGELFF,TGTGCCAGCAGCTTAGCCCCGGCAGGGTCCTTTAACACCGGGGAGCTGTTTTTT,-,-,TRBV7-6,TRBJ2-2
CASSLTWGPYEQYF,TGTGCCAGCAGCCTAACTTGGGGGCCCTACGAGCAGTACTTC,once,-,TRBV11-2,TRBJ2-7
CASSLTGDTQYF,TGTGCCAGCAGCTTAACAGGGGATACGCAGTATTTT,-,-,TRBV5-4,TRBJ2-3
CASSETHEQYF,TGTGCCAGCAGTGAAACCCACGAGCAGTACTTC,-,-,TRBV25-1,TRBJ2-7
CASGFPRGLNEKLFF,TGTGCTAGTGGTTTTCCCAGGGGGCTTAATGAAAAACTGTTTTTT,-,TRBD1,TRBV12-5,TRBJ1-4
CSAPGQGALVETQYF,TGCAGCGCACCAGGACAGGGGGCGTTGGTGGAGACCCAGTACTTC,-,TRBD1,TRBV29-1,TRBJ2-5
CASSGGFGTANTEAFF,TGTGCCAGCAGCGGAGGCTTCGGGACAGCGAACACTGAAGCTTTCTTT,-,TRBD1,TRBV7-9,TRBJ1-1
CASSSSINYGYTF,TGTGCCAGCAGCTCATCTATAAACTATGGCTACACCTTC,-,-,TRBV11-2,TRBJ1-2
CASSQRPGQGGSGNTIYF,TGCGCCAGCAGCCAGAGACCGGGACAGGGTGGCTCTGGAAACACCATATATTTT,once,TRBD1,TRBV4-1,TRBJ1-3
CASSLRGGGAYNEQFF,TGTGCCAGCAGCTTAAGGGGGGGAGGCGCCTACAATGAGCAGTTCTTC,-,-,TRBV7-2,TRBJ2-1
CASSGTSGGGHTQYF,TGTGCCAGCAGCGGGACTAGCGGGGGGGGCCATACCCAGTACTTC,few,TRBD2,TRBV9,TRBJ2-5
CASSQGSDEQFF,TGTGCCAGCAGCCAGGGTTCGGATGAGCAGTTCTTC,medium-sized,-,TRBV7-3,TRBJ2-1
CASSVAGGYNEQFF,TGTGCCAGCAGTGTGGCAGGGGGGTACAATGAGCAGTTCTTC,once,-,TRBV27,TRBJ2-1
CASRGGERIEQYF,TGTGCCAGCAGGGGAGGGGAAAGGATCGAGCAGTACTTC,-,TRBD2,TRBV7-2,TRBJ2-7
CASKTGQGGGNTIYF,TGTGCCAGCAAGACCGGACAGGGAGGTGGAAACACCATATATTTT,few,TRBD1,TRBV7-8,TRBJ1-3
CASSLGRLSSYEQYF,TGTGCCAGCAGCTTAGGGCGGCTTAGCTCCTACGAGCAGTACTTC,-,-,TRBV7-8,TRBJ2-7
CASSQGAGLAGGKYEQYF,TGCGCCAGCAGCCAAGGTGCCGGACTAGCGGGGGGCAAATACGAGCAGTACTTC,once,TRBD2,TRBV4-3,TRBJ2-7
CASSFRGVYYEQYF,TGTGCCAGCAGTTTCAGAGGGGTTTACTACGAGCAGTACTTC,many,-,TRBV28,TRBJ2-7
CASSQPGLDPKQYF,TGTGCCAGCAGCCAACCGGGACTAGATCCAAAGCAGTATTTT,-,TRBD2,TRBV4-2,TRBJ2-3
CASSVGASGWGDTQYF,TGTGCCAGCAGCGTAGGGGCTAGCGGGTGGGGAGATACGCAGTATTTT,-,TRBD2,TRBV9,TRBJ2-3